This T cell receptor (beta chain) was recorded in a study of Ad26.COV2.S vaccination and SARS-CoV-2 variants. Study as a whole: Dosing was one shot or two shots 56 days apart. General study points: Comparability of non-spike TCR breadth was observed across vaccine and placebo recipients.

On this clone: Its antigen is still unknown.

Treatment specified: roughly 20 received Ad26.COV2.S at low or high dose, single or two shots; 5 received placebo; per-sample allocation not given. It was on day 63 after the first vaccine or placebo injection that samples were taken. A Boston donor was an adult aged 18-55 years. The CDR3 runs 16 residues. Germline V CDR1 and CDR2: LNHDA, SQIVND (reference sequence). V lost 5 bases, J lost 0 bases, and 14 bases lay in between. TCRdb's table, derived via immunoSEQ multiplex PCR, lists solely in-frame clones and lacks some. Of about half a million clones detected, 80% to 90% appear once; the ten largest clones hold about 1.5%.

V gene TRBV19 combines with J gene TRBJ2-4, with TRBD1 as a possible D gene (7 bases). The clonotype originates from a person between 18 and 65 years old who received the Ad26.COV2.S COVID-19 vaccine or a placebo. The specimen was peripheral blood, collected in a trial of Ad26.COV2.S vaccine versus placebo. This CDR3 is CASSRAGGLAKNIQYF. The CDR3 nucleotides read TGTGCCAGTAGTCGGGCAGGGGGGCTAGCCAAAAACATTCAGTACTTC.